This entry lists 14 T cell receptor beta chains sequenced from one sample in a study of blood T cell repertoires in COVID-19. Using immunoSEQ multiplex PCR, the repertoire was profiled, and TCRdb retains in-frame clones only, with some absent. This sample has about 150,000 clones, with 60% to 85% found just once. Input material: peripheral blood. The receptor set was obtained from a man older than 75 with acute or convalescent COVID-19.

The chain uses TRBV7-2 and TRBJ2-3; D perhaps matches TRBD2 (7 bases). The CDR3 covers 15 residues. Germline CDR1 and CDR2: SGHTA and FQGNSA. The germline V and J ends were trimmed by 5 bases and 2 bases, with 14 bases remaining between them. The CDR3 coding sequence is TGTGCCAGCAGCATGAGGGGGGGGGCCACAGATACGCAGTATTTT. Translated: CASSMRGGATDTQYF.

Comment on this clone: This same CDR3 is encoded by further DNA sequences in the sample. CDR3 DNA: TGTGCCAGTAGTATAGGACAGGGGTGGGACATTCAGTACTTC. It codes for CASSIGQGWDIQYF. The V and J genes are TRBV19 and TRBJ2-4, with 8 bases fitting TRBD1. Per germline, CDR1 LNHDA and CDR2 SQIVND (reference sequence). The CDR3 sequence is 14 residues long. The trim removed 1 base at V and 8 bases at J, leaving 4 bases unmatched.

The rearrangement uses TRBV7-8 and TRBJ1-6, with 10 bases aligning to TRBD1. The length of the CDR3 is 17 residues. Germline V gives CDR1 SGHVS, CDR2 FQNEAQ. Trimming took 4 bases from V and 6 from J; bases not matched to a gene: 9. CDR3 in amino acids: CASSSRGTGARNSPLHF. In nucleotides, the CDR3 is TGTGCCAGCAGCTCTAGGGGGACAGGGGCTCGTAATTCACCCCTCCACTTT. Looking up the rest from reference TRBV7-8 and TRBJ1-6 gives the full variable domain: GAGVSQSPRYKVAKRGQDVALRCDPISGHVSLFWYQQALGQGPEFLTYFQNEAQLDKSGLPSDRFFAERPEGSVSTLKIQRTQQEDSAVYLCASSSRGTGARNSPLHFGNGTRLTVT.

The CDR3 bases are TGTGCCATCAGTGAGTCGCGGGGCCCTTATAGCAATCAGCCCCAGCATTTT. Translated, it gives CAISESRGPYSNQPQHF. The chain recombines TRBV10-3 with TRBJ1-5; tentatively, D is TRBD1 (5 bases). This CDR3 comprises 17 residues. CDR1 is ENHRY, CDR2 SYGVKD, per germline. V gave up 0 bases and J gave up 0 bases, with 12 bases separating them.

The J gene is TRBJ1-2, the V gene TRBV28; possibly TRBD1 for D (6 bases). CDR1 and CDR2 (germline): MDHEN, SYDVKM. The CDR3 is made up of 14 amino acids. V gave up 2 bases and J gave up 0 bases, with 7 bases separating them. DNA for the CDR3: TGTGCCAGCAGTTTACAGGGGACTAACTATGGCTACACCTTC. Residues: CASSLQGTNYGYTF.

The V call is TRBV5-4, the J call TRBJ1-1; weak D call: TRBD1 (6 bases). The CDR3 contains 14 residues. Deletions cut 0 bases from V and 4 bases from J, with 10 bases between. CDR1 is SGHNT and CDR2 is YYREEE in the germline V gene (reference sequence). CDR3 in DNA: TGTGCCAGCAGCTTGGACCAGGGGTCCACTGAAGCTTTCTTT. As protein: CASSLDQGSTEAFF. The full variable domain, with the rest looked up from reference TRBV5-4 and TRBJ1-1, is ETGVTQSPTHLIKTRGQQVTLRCSSQSGHNTVSWYQQALGQGPQFIFQYYREEENGRGNFPPRFSGLQFPNYSSELNVNALELDDSALYLCASSLDQGSTEAFFGQGTRLTVV.

V and J are TRBV7-9 and TRBJ1-6; D not certain. The germline V and J ends were trimmed by 5 bases and 2 bases, with 7 bases remaining between them. Looked up from germline, CDR1 is SEHNR and CDR2 is FQNEAQ (reference sequence). This CDR3 is built from 14 residues. The CDR3 spells CASSTGTYNSPLHF. CDR3 in DNA: TGTGCCAGCAGCACCGGGACCTATAATTCACCCCTCCACTTT.

The gene calls are TRBV6-7 and TRBJ2-4; D uncertain. TRBV6-7 is annotated as an ORF whose role is uncertain. V dropped 8 bases and J dropped 4 bases, with 6 bases sitting between them. The CDR3 has 11 residues. This CDR3 reads CASGRKNIQYF. DNA of the CDR3: TGTGCCAGCGGCAGGAAAAACATTCAGTACTTC.

V is TRBV6-4 and J is TRBJ1-2, with 7 bases aligning to TRBD1. V was clipped by 0 bases and J by 1 base; unmatched bases: 2. Germline V lookup: CDR1 MRHNA, CDR2 SNTAGT. The CDR3 sequence is 15 residues long. The CDR3 protein is CASSDSGQSNYGYTF. CDR3 coding DNA: TGTGCCAGCAGTGACTCGGGACAGAGTAACTATGGCTACACCTTC.

In this sample, this clone turned up many times. This chain uses TRBV6-2 or TRBV6-3 with TRBJ2-7, with TRBD2 matching 10 bases. Germline V gene data show CDR1 as MNHEY and CDR2 as SVGEGT. CDR3 size: 15 residues. The junction had 11 bases not matched to a gene; V was cut back by 6 bases and J by 6 bases. The DNA for the CDR3 is TGTGCCAGCAGCACTTCCGGACTAGCGGTTTTCGAGCAGTACGTC. It yields the protein CASSTSGLAVFEQYV.

This chain joins TRBV7-6 and TRBJ2-1, with TRBD2 matching 10 bases. The germline gives CDR1 SGHVS, CDR2 FNYEAQ. The V and J ends lost 5 bases and 4 bases, in that order; junction bases with no gene match: 11. This CDR3 spans 17 amino acids. The CDR3: CASSRSSGGASYNEQFF. In DNA form, the CDR3 reads TGTGCCAGCAGCCGCTCGAGCGGGGGGGCGTCTTACAATGAGCAGTTCTTC. The variable domain in full, with the rest retrieved from reference TRBV7-6 and TRBJ2-1, is GAGVSQSPRYKVTKRGQDVALRCDPISGHVSLYWYRQALGQGPEFLTYFNYEAQQDKSGLPNDRFSAERPEGSISTLTIQRTEQRDSAMYRCASSRSSGGASYNEQFFGPGTRLTVL.

The chain employs TRBV5-4 and TRBJ2-3, with D possibly TRBD1 on 5 matching bases. The germline gives CDR1 SGHNT, CDR2 YYREEE (reference sequence). Trimming left V 1 base short and J 5 bases short, with 11 bases between. This CDR3 region has 14 residues. The CDR3 region is CASSLRPQGDTQYF. CDR3 in DNA: TGTGCCAGCAGCTTGCGGCCTCAGGGAGATACGCAGTATTTT.

This clone was seen only a few times. The identical CDR3 is also encoded by other nucleotide sequences in the sample. The gene calls are TRBV24-1 and TRBJ1-2; weak D call: TRBD1 (6 bases). CDR3 length: 14 residues. Trimming took 4 bases from V and 2 from J, leaving 10 bases between them. Germline V gene sequence: CDR1 KGHDR, CDR2 SFDVKD. The chain's CDR3 is CATSDQDRNYGYTF. As DNA, the CDR3 is TGTGCCACCAGTGACCAGGACAGAAACTATGGCTACACCTTC.

This clone has a handful of counts. The chain combines TRBV5-4 with TRBJ2-2; possibly TRBD1 for D (5 bases). V lost 0 bases and J 2 bases, leaving 8 bases between the germline ends. Germline V lookup: CDR1 SGHNT, CDR2 YYREEE (reference sequence). The CDR3 extends over 15 amino acids. The CDR3 loop reads CASSLAGFNTGELFF. The CDR3 coding sequence is TGTGCCAGCAGCTTGGCAGGGTTTAACACCGGGGAGCTGTTTTTT.